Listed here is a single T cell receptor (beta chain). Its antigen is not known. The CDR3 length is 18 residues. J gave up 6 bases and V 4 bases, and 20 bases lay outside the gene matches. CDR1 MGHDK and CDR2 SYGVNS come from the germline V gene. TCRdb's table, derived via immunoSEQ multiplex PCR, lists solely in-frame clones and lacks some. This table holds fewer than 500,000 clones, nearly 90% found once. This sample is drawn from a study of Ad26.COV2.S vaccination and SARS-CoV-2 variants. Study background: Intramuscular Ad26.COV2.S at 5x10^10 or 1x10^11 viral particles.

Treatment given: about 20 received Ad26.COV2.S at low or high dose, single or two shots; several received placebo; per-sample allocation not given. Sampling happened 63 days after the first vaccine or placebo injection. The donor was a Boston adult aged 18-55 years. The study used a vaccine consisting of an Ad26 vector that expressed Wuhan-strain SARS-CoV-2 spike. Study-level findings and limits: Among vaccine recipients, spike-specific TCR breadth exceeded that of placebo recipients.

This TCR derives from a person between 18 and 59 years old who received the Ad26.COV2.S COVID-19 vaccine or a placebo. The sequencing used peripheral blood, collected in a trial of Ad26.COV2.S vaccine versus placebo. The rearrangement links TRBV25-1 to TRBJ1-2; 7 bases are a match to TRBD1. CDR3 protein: CASSGQIPRPGQLDGYTF. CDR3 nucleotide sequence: TGTGCCAGCAGTGGCCAAATCCCTAGGCCGGGACAGTTAGATGGCTACACCTTC.